A selection of T cell receptor beta chains follows, all from one sample in a study of PD-1 blockade in mismatch repair-deficient tumors. Here immunoSEQ multiplex PCR was the method, and the copy in TCRdb shows in-frame clones only, minus some. The table records more than 40,000 clones, around 73% of them present only once. This material consisted of peripheral blood, taken 4 weeks after starting pembrolizumab. These receptors came from an adult with mismatch repair-deficient cancer. CDR3s include the opening cysteine and the closing phenylalanine or tryptophan. The D gene is left open where the match is weak. Size values are once, few and many counts, or a class for expanded clones, and some rows have none.

cdr3_aa	cdr3_nt	d_call	v_call	j_call	clone_size
CASSPFGQKNTEAFF	TGTGCCAGCTCACCTTTTGGACAGAAGAACACTGAAGCTTTCTTT	.	TRBV18	TRBJ1-1	once
CASSWNYEQYF	TGTGCCAGCAGTTGGAATTACGAGCAGTACTTC	.	TRBV6-5	TRBJ2-7	.
CATSRTLTGYEQYF	TGTGCCACCAGCAGAACCCTGACAGGGTACGAGCAGTACTTC	TRBD1	TRBV15	TRBJ2-7	few
CASSVAVGGATDF	TGTGCCAGCAGCGTGGCGGTTGGGGGAGCAACGGATTTT	.	TRBV9	TRBJ2-3	.
CASRAGVAAFF	TGTGCCAGCAGGGCCGGGGTGGCAGCTTTCTTT	.	TRBV6-1	TRBJ1-1	.
CASSRDRDLSEAFF	TGTGCCAGTAGTAGGGACAGGGATCTTTCTGAAGCTTTCTTT	TRBD1	TRBV19	TRBJ1-1	.
CASSIVSGSGETQYF	TGTGCCAGTAGTATAGTTAGCGGGAGTGGGGAGACCCAGTACTTC	TRBD2	TRBV19	TRBJ2-5	once
CASSQAAGQGAYEQYF	TGTGCCAGCAGCCAAGCCGCGGGACAGGGGGCCTACGAGCAGTACTTC	TRBD1	TRBV4-2	TRBJ2-7	.
CASSYRDRGTEAFF	TGTGCCAGCAGTTATCGGGACAGGGGAACTGAAGCTTTCTTT	TRBD1	TRBV4-2	TRBJ1-1	few
CASSMAGTGGYEQYF	TGTGCCAGTAGTATGGCGGGAACAGGGGGCTACGAGCAGTACTTC	TRBD1	TRBV19	TRBJ2-7	.
CASSKVKVENTEAFF	TGTGCCAGCAGCAAAGTGAAGGTGGAGAACACTGAAGCTTTCTTT	.	TRBV21-1	TRBJ1-1	.
CASSPGQGGKLFF	TGTGCCAGCAGTCCGGGACAGGGGGGAAAACTGTTTTTT	TRBD1	TRBV5-8	TRBJ1-4	once
CASSANYAGYFTDTQYF	TGTGCCAGCAGCGCCAACTACGCCGGGTACTTCACAGATACGCAGTATTTT	.	TRBV7-8	TRBJ2-3	.
CATSRDRLAGFFQYF	TGTGCCACCAGCAGAGATCGGCTAGCGGGGTTTTTCCAGTACTTC	TRBD2	TRBV15	TRBJ2-5	.
CASSLQGLAYEQYF	TGCGCCAGCAGCCTACAGGGATTAGCCTACGAGCAGTACTTC	.	TRBV5-1	TRBJ2-7	.
CASSGSRSNTGELFF	TGTGCCAGCAGTGGGTCTAGGTCGAACACCGGGGAGCTGTTTTTT	.	TRBV2	TRBJ2-2	.
CSVGVRGVVSYEQYF	TGCAGCGTCGGTGTACGCGGGGTCGTCTCCTACGAGCAGTACTTC	.	TRBV29-1	TRBJ2-7	.
CASSLKGMKSQETQYF	TGTGCCAGCAGCTTAAAGGGGATGAAATCCCAAGAGACCCAGTACTTC	.	TRBV7-9	TRBJ2-5	.
CATSREQGADYGYTF	TGTGCCACCAGCAGAGAACAGGGGGCGGACTATGGCTACACCTTC	TRBD1	TRBV15	TRBJ1-2	.
CASSAGTDYSGNTIYF	TGTGCCAGCAGTGCTGGGACAGATTACTCTGGAAACACCATATATTTT	TRBD1	TRBV6-1	TRBJ1-3	.
CASSLASSGSTGELFF	TGTGCCAGCAGCTTAGCATCCAGCGGGAGTACCGGGGAGCTGTTTTTT	TRBD2	TRBV7-8	TRBJ2-2	few
CASSERQLNTEAFF	TGTGCCAGCAGTGAGAGACAGTTGAACACTGAAGCTTTCTTT	.	TRBV6-5	TRBJ1-1	.
CASTNSLAGGTYEQYF	TGTGCCAGCACCAATTCCCTAGCGGGAGGTACCTACGAGCAGTACTTC	TRBD2	TRBV9	TRBJ2-7	.
CASRGDREYQPQHF	TGTGCCAGCAGGGGAGACAGGGAATATCAGCCCCAGCATTTT	TRBD1	TRBV2	TRBJ1-5	.
CASSLGWAGGPVNEQFF	TGCGCCAGCAGCTTGGGGTGGGCGGGAGGGCCAGTAAATGAGCAGTTCTTC	TRBD2	TRBV5-1	TRBJ2-1	.
CASSPLGTDTQYF	TGTGCCAGCAGTCCATTAGGTACAGATACGCAGTATTTT	.	TRBV6-5	TRBJ2-3	.